A selection of T cell receptor beta chains follows, all from one sample in a study of T cells in Graves' hyperthyroidism and ophthalmopathy. MiXCR was run by TCRdb on the multiplex PCR reads, yielding one entry per CDR3 protein. The sample records roughly 280,000 distinct CDR3 sequences, more than 15% being singletons. The sample was blood. The receptor source for this set is a woman in her sixties or seventies with Graves' ophthalmopathy. Both conserved end residues are part of each CDR3. The order of the fields is V gene, clone size, J gene, D gene, CDR3 DNA, CDR3 protein. A D gene is named only where the DNA matches it firmly. Size values are once, few and many counts, or a class for expanded clones, and some rows have none.

TRBV2,many,TRBJ2-3,.,TGTGCCAGCAGAAGGGCGGGACAACGCACAGATACGCAGTATTTT,CASRRAGQRTDTQYF
TRBV5-5,many,TRBJ1-1,TRBD1,TGTGCCAGCAGCCCCCGGACAGGGTCGGACACTGAAGCTTTCTTT,CASSPRTGSDTEAFF
TRBV27,.,TRBJ1-4,.,TGTGCCAGCGGTCCCAGGGGTTCGGATGAAAAACTGTTTTTT,CASGPRGSDEKLFF
TRBV9,.,TRBJ2-1,.,TGTGCCAGCAGCCCTCGAGTTACTAGTTTTCGTAATGAGCAGTTCTTC,CASSPRVTSFRNEQFF
TRBV20-1,many,TRBJ1-2,TRBD1,TGCAGTGCTATCGAACCCCGACAGGGAGTCGGCTACACCTTC,CSAIEPRQGVGYTF
TRBV7-3,.,TRBJ2-1,.,TGTGCCAGCAGCTTACATCCGGGAGCCCTCGATGAGCAGTTCTTC,CASSLHPGALDEQFF
TRBV15,few,TRBJ2-7,TRBD2,TGTGCCACCAGCAGGGTGGGGACTAGCGGATTGTCCTACGAGCAGTACTTC,CATSRVGTSGLSYEQYF
TRBV10-3,few,TRBJ1-6,.,TGTGCCATCAGTGAGTCTATGGGGGGTGGATCACCCCTCCACTTT,CAISESMGGGSPLHF
TRBV28,.,TRBJ2-4,TRBD1,TGTGCCAGCGGGGACAGGGGGCTAAGGTTAGCCAAAAACATTCAGTACTTC,CASGDRGLRLAKNIQYF
TRBV28,many,TRBJ2-2,TRBD2,TGTGCCAGCAGTTTATGGACTAGCGGAACTCTCACCGGGGAGCTGTTTTTT,CASSLWTSGTLTGELFF
TRBV30,many,TRBJ1-2,.,TGTGCCTGGATGCCCGGCGCTCCCTTACGTGGCTACACCTTC,CAWMPGAPLRGYTF
TRBV18,many,TRBJ2-7,.,TGTGCCAGCCTCCAGGGTCTTAACTACGAGCAGTACTTC,CASLQGLNYEQYF
TRBV20-1,many,TRBJ1-2,.,TGCAGTGCTAGCTACAGCTATGGCTACACCTTC,CSASYSYGYTF
TRBV18,many,TRBJ2-1,TRBD2,TGTGCCAGCTCACCTAGCACTAGCGGGCGCTACAATGAGCAGTTCTTC,CASSPSTSGRYNEQFF
TRBV18,.,TRBJ1-4,.,TGTGCCAGCTCACGTACATCAGGGTTGTCGGGTGAAAAACTGTTTTTT,CASSRTSGLSGEKLFF
TRBV7-9,.,TRBJ2-3,TRBD2,TGTGCCAGCAGCCCCCCAAGTAGCGGGAGGGCCGCTGATACGCAGTATTTT,CASSPPSSGRAADTQYF
TRBV7-2,many,TRBJ2-7,TRBD1,TGTGCCAGCAGCTCTCCGGGACAGGGGACCTACGAGCAGTACTTC,CASSSPGQGTYEQYF
TRBV28,many,TRBJ1-1,.,TGTGCCAGCAGCGGCTATTTGAACACTGAAGCTTTCTTT,CASSGYLNTEAFF
TRBV29-1,many,TRBJ2-7,.,TGCAGCGTTGAAGATTCTCCCAGCGACTCCGTGTCCTACGAGCAGTACTTC,CSVEDSPSDSVSYEQYF
TRBV12-3/TRBV12-4,many,TRBJ1-2,.,TGTGCCAGCACCAGGAGGGAGGGCGATTATGGCTACACCTTC,CASTRREGDYGYTF
TRBV5-1,.,TRBJ2-7,TRBD1,TGCGCCAGCAGCGGACAGGGTACCGAGCAGTACTTC,CASSGQGTEQYF
TRBV27,many,TRBJ2-5,.,TGTGCCAGCAGTTTATTTGCAGGGCAGCAGCAAGAGACCCAGTACTTC,CASSLFAGQQQETQYF
TRBV28,many,TRBJ1-2,TRBD1,TGTGCCAGCAGACCAGGGGGACCCTATGGCTACACCTTC,CASRPGGPYGYTF
TRBV12-3/TRBV12-4,many,TRBJ2-3,TRBD1,TGTGCCAGCAGTCTGGGACAGGACCGCACAGATACGCAGTATTTT,CASSLGQDRTDTQYF
TRBV18,many,TRBJ1-2,TRBD1,TGTGCCAGTTCACAGGGGTTCGGCTACACCTTC,CASSQGFGYTF
TRBV7-6,few,TRBJ2-5,.,TGTGCCAGCAGCTCGGTCCGGGCCGCGGGGGAGACCCAGTACTTC,CASSSVRAAGETQYF
TRBV29-1,.,TRBJ1-2,TRBD1,TGCAGCGCCCAGGACAGGGACTACACCTTC,CSAQDRDYTF
TRBV20-1,many,TRBJ2-1,.,TGCAGTGCTACCCAGCGGAGGAGCTCCTACAATGAGCAGTTCTTC,CSATQRRSSYNEQFF
TRBV11-2,many,TRBJ2-3,TRBD2,TGTGCCAGCAGCTCGCTTACTAGCGGGGGGGCGTTGATCACAGATACGCAGTATTTT,CASSSLTSGGALITDTQYF
TRBV20-1,.,TRBJ2-1,TRBD2,TGCAGTGCTCCGAGCGGGAGCTCCTACAATGAGCAGTTCTTC,CSAPSGSSYNEQFF
TRBV6-1,many,TRBJ1-2,.,TGTGCCAGCGTAGGGCACGGAAGACCATATGGCTACACCTTC,CASVGHGRPYGYTF
TRBV7-3,many,TRBJ2-5,.,TGTGCCAGCAGCTTATGGGGTGGGGAGACCCAGTACTTC,CASSLWGGETQYF
TRBV7-2,.,TRBJ2-7,TRBD1,TGTGCCAGCAGCTTAATCGGGGACAGTACCTACGAGCAGTACTTC,CASSLIGDSTYEQYF
TRBV20-1,few,TRBJ2-5,.,TGCAGTGCTCTAGGGTCCTCCTTACAAGAGACCCAGTACTTC,CSALGSSLQETQYF
TRBV6-5,.,TRBJ1-2,.,TGTGCCAGCAGTTACTCTCAGGGCCCTCGGGCCTACACCTTC,CASSYSQGPRAYTF
TRBV18,.,TRBJ1-5,TRBD1,TGTGCCAGCTCAGACGGGACAGTCTCCAATCAGCCCCAGCATTTT,CASSDGTVSNQPQHF
TRBV20-1,many,TRBJ2-7,.,TGCAGTGCCTCCCAGGGGGGCTACGAGCAGTACTTC,CSASQGGYEQYF
TRBV10-1,few,TRBJ1-6,.,TGCGCCAGCAGTGAGGGGAATTCACCCCTCCACTTT,CASSEGNSPLHF
TRBV7-2,many,TRBJ2-7,.,TGTGCCAGCAGAAGCGATGGGGGGGAGCAGTACTTC,CASRSDGGEQYF
TRBV5-1,many,TRBJ1-3,.,TGCGCCAGCAGCTGGAGCAGTGGAAACACCATATATTTT,CASSWSSGNTIYF
TRBV27,many,TRBJ2-3,.,TGTGCCAGCTCCCCCACTAGGGGCAGCACAGATACGCAGTATTTT,CASSPTRGSTDTQYF
TRBV7-3,few,TRBJ1-1,.,TGTGCCAGGGAACTACAGGGAAAAGCTTTCTTT,CARELQGKAFF
TRBV20-1,many,TRBJ2-7,TRBD2,TGCAGTGTCAGTTCCCTAGCGGGAGTCTCCTACGAGCAGTACTTC,CSVSSLAGVSYEQYF
TRBV20-1,few,TRBJ2-1,TRBD2,TGCAGTGCTAGTATACTCGCTAGCGGGGGGACCTACAATGAGCAGTTCTTC,CSASILASGGTYNEQFF
TRBV12-3/TRBV12-4,many,TRBJ2-1,TRBD2,TGTGCCAGCAGTTTCGGGGGACTAACGTACAATGAGCAGTTCTTC,CASSFGGLTYNEQFF
TRBV9,many,TRBJ2-1,TRBD1,TGCGCCAGCAGCGTTGGACAGGGGTCGTACAATGAGCAGTTCTTC,CASSVGQGSYNEQFF
TRBV6-1,many,TRBJ1-5,.,TGTGCCAGCAGTGCAGGGTACGGCAATCAGCCCCAGCATTTT,CASSAGYGNQPQHF
TRBV20-1,many,TRBJ2-5,.,TGCAGTGCTAGAGGGCCCCAGGGAGAGACCCAGTACTTC,CSARGPQGETQYF
TRBV3-1,.,TRBJ2-5,.,TGTGCCAGCAGCCAGACGGGGGACCCGCAAGAGACCCAGTACTTC,CASSQTGDPQETQYF
TRBV18,.,TRBJ1-3,TRBD1,TGTGCCAGCTCACCACCGAGCAAATCACAGGGGGCCACTGGAAACACCATATATTTT,CASSPPSKSQGATGNTIYF
TRBV9,.,TRBJ1-4,TRBD1,TGTGCCAGCAGCGTAGGGGGGACAGCTAATGAAAAACTGTTTTTT,CASSVGGTANEKLFF
TRBV4-2,.,TRBJ1-2,TRBD1,TGTGCCAGCAGCCAAGATGGGGGACAGGGCTATGGCTACACCTTC,CASSQDGGQGYGYTF